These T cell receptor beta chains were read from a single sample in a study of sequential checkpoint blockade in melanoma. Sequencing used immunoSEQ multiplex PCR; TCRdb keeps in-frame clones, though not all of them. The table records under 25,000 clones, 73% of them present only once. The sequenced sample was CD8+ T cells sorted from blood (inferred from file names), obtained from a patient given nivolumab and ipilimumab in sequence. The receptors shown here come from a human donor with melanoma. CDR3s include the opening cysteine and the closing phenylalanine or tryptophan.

CDR3: CASSQGSGDYEQYF
V: TRBV7-3
J: TRBJ2-7

CDR3: CASSSHPGQGNYGYTF
V: TRBV9
J: TRBJ1-2

CDR3: CASSELRGLGNSPLHF
V: TRBV2
J: TRBJ1-6

CDR3: CASSLGLAPYNEQFF
V: TRBV5-1
J: TRBJ2-1

CDR3: CASSLLSGQGGYEQYF
V: TRBV28
J: TRBJ2-7

CDR3: CASSQETDGRVYNEQFF
V: TRBV4-3
J: TRBJ2-1

CDR3: CASSEEIAGAADTQYF
V: TRBV6-1
J: TRBJ2-3

CDR3: CASSLVGGYEQYF
V: TRBV11-3
J: TRBJ2-7

CDR3: CASSGRDRGPPGQYF
V: TRBV6-6
J: TRBJ2-5

CDR3: CASSSASRGQDYGYTF
V: TRBV27
J: TRBJ1-2

CDR3: CASEMEGWKYNEQFF
V: TRBV5-6
J: TRBJ2-1

CDR3: CASRGGYNEQFF
V: TRBV27
J: TRBJ2-1

CDR3: CASSDTTMRTEAFF
V: TRBV6-1
J: TRBJ1-1

CDR3: CASSLPDRSRDRSPYEQYF
V: TRBV5-1
J: TRBJ2-7

CDR3: CASSASRTSGINEQFF
V: TRBV9
J: TRBJ2-1

CDR3: CATSRDRTVSYEQYF
V: TRBV15
J: .

CDR3: CASSLYLNTEAFF
V: TRBV7-6
J: TRBJ1-1

CDR3: CASSPPRGGPYEQYF
V: TRBV18
J: TRBJ2-7

CDR3: CASSESVWGAPNEQFF
V: TRBV10-2
J: TRBJ2-1

CDR3: CASSLLAGGYNEQFF
V: TRBV27
J: TRBJ2-1

CDR3: CASSYPGLADQEQFF
V: TRBV7-9
J: TRBJ2-1

CDR3: CASSFWTGVSFSYEQYF
V: TRBV28
J: TRBJ2-7

CDR3: CASSIGGTGYYNEQFF
V: TRBV19
J: TRBJ2-1

CDR3: CASSLSGGGFTEAFF
V: TRBV27
J: TRBJ1-1

CDR3: CASSLWDRTFAEAFF
V: TRBV4-3
J: TRBJ1-1

CDR3: CASSPPGLAGEQFF
V: TRBV19
J: TRBJ2-1

CDR3: CASSYSQGSYGYTF
V: TRBV6-5
J: TRBJ1-2

CDR3: CASSRAGGPYNEQFF
V: TRBV19
J: TRBJ2-1

CDR3: CASSQFLGEVTEAFF
V: TRBV4-1
J: TRBJ1-1

CDR3: CASSLQERDEQFF
V: TRBV7-9
J: TRBJ2-1

CDR3: CASSLGQGGNQPQHF
V: TRBV27
J: TRBJ1-5

CDR3: CASSQGWSVQETQYF
V: TRBV4-3
J: TRBJ2-5

CDR3: CASSLDRGSTDTQYF
V: TRBV7-6
J: TRBJ2-3

CDR3: CAWDPSGGAADTQYF
V: TRBV30
J: TRBJ2-3

CDR3: CASSFIGTGVWEQYF
V: TRBV7-9
J: TRBJ2-7

CDR3: CASSDSLWDSQYF
V: TRBV6-1
J: TRBJ2-7

CDR3: CASSYTSTDTQYF
V: TRBV7-6
J: TRBJ2-3

CDR3: CASIPLGQSSYNEQFF
V: TRBV27
J: TRBJ2-1

CDR3: CASSPNRGRDGYTF
V: TRBV4-1
J: TRBJ1-2